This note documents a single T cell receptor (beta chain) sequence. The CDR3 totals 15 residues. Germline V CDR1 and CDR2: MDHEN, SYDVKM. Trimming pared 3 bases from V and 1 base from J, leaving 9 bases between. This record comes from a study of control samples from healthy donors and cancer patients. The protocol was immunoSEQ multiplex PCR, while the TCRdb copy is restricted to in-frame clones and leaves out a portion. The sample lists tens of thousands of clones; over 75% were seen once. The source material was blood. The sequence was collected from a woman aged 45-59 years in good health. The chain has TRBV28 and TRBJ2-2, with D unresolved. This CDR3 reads CASSLSRVNTGELFF. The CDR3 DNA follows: TGTGCCAGCAGTTTGTCAAGGGTGAACACCGGGGAGCTGTTTTTT.